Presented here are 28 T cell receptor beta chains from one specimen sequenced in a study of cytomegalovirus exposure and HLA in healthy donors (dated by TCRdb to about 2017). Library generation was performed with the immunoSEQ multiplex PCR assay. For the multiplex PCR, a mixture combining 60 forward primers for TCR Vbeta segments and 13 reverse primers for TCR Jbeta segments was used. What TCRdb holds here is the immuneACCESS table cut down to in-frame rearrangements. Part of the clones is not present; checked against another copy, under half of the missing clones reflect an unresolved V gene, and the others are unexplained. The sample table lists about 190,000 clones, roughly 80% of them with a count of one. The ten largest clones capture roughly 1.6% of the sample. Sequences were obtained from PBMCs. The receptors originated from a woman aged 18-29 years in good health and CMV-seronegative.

The CDR3 region has the DNA TGTGCCAGTAGTTTGGCCACGGGGAACTATGGCTACACCTTC. Its protein is CASSLATGNYGYTF. V gene TRBV19 combines with J gene TRBJ1-2; D gene unclear. Germline lookup yields CDR1 LNHDA and CDR2 SQIVND (reference sequence). The ends were cut back, 5 bases at V and 2 bases at J, with 12 bases in the middle. The CDR3 runs 14 residues.

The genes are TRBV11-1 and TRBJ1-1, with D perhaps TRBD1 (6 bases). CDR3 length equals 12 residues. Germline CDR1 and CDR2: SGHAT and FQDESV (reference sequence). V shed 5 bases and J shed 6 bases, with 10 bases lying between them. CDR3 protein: CASSPQGAEAFF. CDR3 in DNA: TGTGCCAGCAGCCCACAGGGTGCTGAAGCTTTCTTT.

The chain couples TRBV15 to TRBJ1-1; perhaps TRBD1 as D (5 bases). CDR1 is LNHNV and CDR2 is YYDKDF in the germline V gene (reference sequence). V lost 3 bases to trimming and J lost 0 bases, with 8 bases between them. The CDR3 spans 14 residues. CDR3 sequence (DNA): TGTGCCACCAGCAGGGAGACAGTGAACACTGAAGCTTTCTTT. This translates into CATSRETVNTEAFF.

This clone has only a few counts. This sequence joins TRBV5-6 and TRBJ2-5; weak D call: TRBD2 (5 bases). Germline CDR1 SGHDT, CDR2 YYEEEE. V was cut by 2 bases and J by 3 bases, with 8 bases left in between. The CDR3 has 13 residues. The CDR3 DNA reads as TGTGCCAGCAGCTTTTGGGAGAAAGAGACCCAGTACTTC. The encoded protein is CASSFWEKETQYF.

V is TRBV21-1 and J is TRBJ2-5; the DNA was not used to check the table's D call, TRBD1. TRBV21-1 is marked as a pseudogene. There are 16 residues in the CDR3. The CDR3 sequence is CASSKDAHPGQETQYF. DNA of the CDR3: TGTGCCAGCAGCAAAGACGCTCACCCGGGACAGGAGACCCAGTACTTC.

CDR3 in amino acids: CSVELAGGHTYNEQFF. The CDR3, as DNA: TGCAGCGTTGAATTAGCGGGGGGACATACCTACAATGAGCAGTTCTTC. This chain connects TRBV29-1 to TRBJ2-1, with 10 bases that match TRBD2. The CDR3 sequence is 16 residues long. From germline, CDR1 is SQVTM and CDR2 ANQGSEA. The V segment lost 2 bases and the J segment 2 bases; nucleotides outside the gene matches: 6.

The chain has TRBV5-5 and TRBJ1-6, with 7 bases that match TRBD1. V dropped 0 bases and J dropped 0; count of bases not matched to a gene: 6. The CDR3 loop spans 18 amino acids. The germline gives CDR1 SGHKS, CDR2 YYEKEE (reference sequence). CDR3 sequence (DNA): TGTGCCAGCAGCTTGGGGGGACAGTTTAGCTCCTATAATTCACCCCTCCACTTT. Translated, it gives CASSLGGQFSSYNSPLHF.

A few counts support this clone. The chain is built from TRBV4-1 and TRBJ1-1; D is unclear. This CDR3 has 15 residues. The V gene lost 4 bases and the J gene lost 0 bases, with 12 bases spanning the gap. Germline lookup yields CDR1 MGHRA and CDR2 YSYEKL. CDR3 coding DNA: TGCGCCAGCAGCCGGGGAGGGAAAGTGAACACTGAAGCTTTCTTT. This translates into CASSRGGKVNTEAFF.

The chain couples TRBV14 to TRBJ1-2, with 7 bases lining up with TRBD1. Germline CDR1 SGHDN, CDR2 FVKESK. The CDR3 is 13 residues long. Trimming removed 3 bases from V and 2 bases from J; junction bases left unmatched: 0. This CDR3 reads CASSQTGNYGYTF. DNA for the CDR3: TGTGCCAGCAGCCAGACAGGGAACTATGGCTACACCTTC.

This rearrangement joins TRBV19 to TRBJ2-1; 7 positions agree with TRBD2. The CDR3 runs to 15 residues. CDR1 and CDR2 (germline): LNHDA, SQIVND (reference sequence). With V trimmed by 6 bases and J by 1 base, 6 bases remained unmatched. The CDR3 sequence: CASRMGTTSYNEQFF. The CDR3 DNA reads TGTGCCAGTAGGATGGGGACTACATCCTACAATGAGCAGTTCTTC.

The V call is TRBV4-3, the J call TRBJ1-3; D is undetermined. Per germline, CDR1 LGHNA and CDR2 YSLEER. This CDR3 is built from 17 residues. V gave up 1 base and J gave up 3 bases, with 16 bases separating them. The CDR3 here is CASSQGASLVVGNTIYF. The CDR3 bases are TGCGCCAGCAGCCAAGGGGCCTCCTTAGTGGTTGGAAACACCATATATTTT.

The CDR3 reads CASSPGHYNQPQHF. The CDR3 nucleotides read TGTGCCAGTAGCCCGGGACACTACAATCAGCCCCAGCATTTT. The chain carries TRBV19 and TRBJ1-5; weak D call: TRBD1 (6 bases). Germline V gene sequence: CDR1 LNHDA, CDR2 SQIVND (reference sequence). V was cut by 6 bases and J by 3 bases, with 12 bases left in between. This CDR3 spans 14 amino acids. The full variable domain, in which reference TRBV19 and TRBJ1-5 provide the parts outside the CDR3, is DGGITQSPKYLFRKEGQNVTLSCEQNLNHDAMYWYRQDPGQGLRLIYYSQIVNDFQKGDIAEGYSVSREKKESFPLTVTSAQKNPTAFYLCASSPGHYNQPQHFGDGTRLSIL.

For the CDR3, the DNA is TGCGCCAGCAGCTTCCTAGCGGGGGGGCAGGGAGATACGCAGTATTTT. Translated, it gives CASSFLAGGQGDTQYF. The chain is built from TRBV5-1 and TRBJ2-3; TRBD2 agrees at 12 bases. The CDR3 totals 16 residues. The ends lost 2 bases at V and 5 bases at J; junction bases unmatched: 6. CDR1 and CDR2 (germline): SGHRS, YFSETQ.

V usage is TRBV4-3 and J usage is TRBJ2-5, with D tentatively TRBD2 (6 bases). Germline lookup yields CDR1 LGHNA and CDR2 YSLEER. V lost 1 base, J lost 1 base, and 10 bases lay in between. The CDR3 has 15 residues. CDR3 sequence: CASSQGGIFQETQYF. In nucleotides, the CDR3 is TGCGCCAGCAGCCAAGGCGGGATCTTCCAAGAGACCCAGTACTTC.

The CDR3: CASSSGSLAGTEQYF. In DNA, the CDR3 is TGTGCCAGCAGCTCAGGGTCACTAGCGGGAACCGAGCAGTACTTC. The chain carries TRBV11-3 and TRBJ2-7, with 10 bases lining up with TRBD2. This CDR3 region has 15 residues. Unmatched junction bases numbered 9, after V lost 4 bases and J lost 6 bases. Germline loops: CDR1 SGHNT, CDR2 YENEEA.

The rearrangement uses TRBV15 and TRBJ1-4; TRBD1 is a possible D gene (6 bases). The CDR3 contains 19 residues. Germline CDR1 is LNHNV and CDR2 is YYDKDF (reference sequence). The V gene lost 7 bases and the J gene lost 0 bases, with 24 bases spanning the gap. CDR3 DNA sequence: TGTGCCACCACTGGCCCGGGTGCGGACAGAACAGCAACTAATGAAAAACTGTTTTTT. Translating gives CATTGPGADRTATNEKLFF.

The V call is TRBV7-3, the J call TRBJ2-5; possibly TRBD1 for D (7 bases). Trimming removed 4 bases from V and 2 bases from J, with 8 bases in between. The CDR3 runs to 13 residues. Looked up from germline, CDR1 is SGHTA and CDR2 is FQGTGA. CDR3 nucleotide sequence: TGTGCCAGCAGCTCAGGGGGGCAAGAGACCCAGTACTTC. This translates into CASSSGGQETQYF.

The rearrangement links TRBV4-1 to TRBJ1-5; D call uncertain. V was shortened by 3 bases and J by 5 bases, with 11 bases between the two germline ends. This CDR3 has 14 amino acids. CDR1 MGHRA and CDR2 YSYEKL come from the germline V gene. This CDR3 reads CASSQVAADQPQHF. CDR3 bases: TGCGCCAGCAGCCAGGTGGCAGCGGATCAGCCCCAGCATTTT.

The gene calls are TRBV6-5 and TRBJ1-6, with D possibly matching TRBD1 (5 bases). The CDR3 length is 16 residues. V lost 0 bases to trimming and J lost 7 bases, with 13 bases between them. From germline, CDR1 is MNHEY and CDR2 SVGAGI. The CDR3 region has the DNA TGTGCCAGCAGTTACTCGATACGGGGGTTCAATTCACCCCTCCACTTT. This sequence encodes CASSYSIRGFNSPLHF.

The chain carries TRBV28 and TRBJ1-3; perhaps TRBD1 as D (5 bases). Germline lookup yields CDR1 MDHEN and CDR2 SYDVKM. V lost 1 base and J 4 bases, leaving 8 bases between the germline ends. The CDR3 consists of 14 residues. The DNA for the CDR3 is TGTGCCAGCAGTTTATTACAGGTCGGAAACACCATATATTTT. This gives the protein CASSLLQVGNTIYF.

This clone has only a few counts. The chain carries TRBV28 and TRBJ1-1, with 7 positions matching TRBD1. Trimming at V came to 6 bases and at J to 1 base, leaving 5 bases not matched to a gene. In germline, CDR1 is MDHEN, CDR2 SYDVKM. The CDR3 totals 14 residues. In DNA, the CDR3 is TGTGCCAGCAGCAAGGGGGCTCCGAACACTGAAGCTTTCTTT. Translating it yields CASSKGAPNTEAFF.

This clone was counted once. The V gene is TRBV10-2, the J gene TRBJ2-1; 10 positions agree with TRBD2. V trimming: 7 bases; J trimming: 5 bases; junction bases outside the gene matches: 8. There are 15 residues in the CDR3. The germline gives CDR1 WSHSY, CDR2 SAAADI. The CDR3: CASTSVGLADNEQFF. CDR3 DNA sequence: TGCGCCAGCACCTCCGTTGGACTAGCGGACAATGAGCAGTTCTTC.

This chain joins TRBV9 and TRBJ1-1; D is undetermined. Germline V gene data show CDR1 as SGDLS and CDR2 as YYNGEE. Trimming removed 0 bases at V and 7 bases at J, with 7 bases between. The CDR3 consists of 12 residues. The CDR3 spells CASSVGSGEAFF. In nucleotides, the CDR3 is TGTGCCAGCAGCGTAGGGTCGGGTGAAGCTTTCTTT.

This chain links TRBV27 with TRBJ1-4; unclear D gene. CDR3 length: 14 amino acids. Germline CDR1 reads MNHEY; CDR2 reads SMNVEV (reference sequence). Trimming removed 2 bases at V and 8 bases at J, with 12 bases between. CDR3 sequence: CASSLGQWSEKLFF. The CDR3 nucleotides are TGTGCCAGCAGTTTAGGCCAGTGGAGCGAAAAACTGTTTTTT.

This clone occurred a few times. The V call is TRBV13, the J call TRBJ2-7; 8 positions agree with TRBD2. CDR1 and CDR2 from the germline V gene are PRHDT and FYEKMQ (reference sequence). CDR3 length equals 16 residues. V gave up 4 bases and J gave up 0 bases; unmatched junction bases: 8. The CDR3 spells CASSSTSGRPSYEQYF. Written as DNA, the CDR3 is TGTGCCAGCAGCTCTACAAGCGGGAGACCCTCCTACGAGCAGTACTTC.

CDR3 loop: CASTLTGGFSGNTIYF. CDR3 coding DNA: TGTGCCAGCACCTTGACAGGGGGGTTCTCTGGAAACACCATATATTTT. This chain links TRBV28 with TRBJ1-3; TRBD1 agrees at 9 bases. V shed 7 bases and J 0 bases; nucleotides not matched to a gene: 7. The germline CDR1 and CDR2 sequences are MDHEN and SYDVKM. CDR3 length: 16 residues.

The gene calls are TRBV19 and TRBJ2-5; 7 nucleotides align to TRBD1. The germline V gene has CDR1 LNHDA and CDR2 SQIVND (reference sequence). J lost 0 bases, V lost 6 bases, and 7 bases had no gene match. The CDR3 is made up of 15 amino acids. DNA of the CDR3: TGTGCCAGTAGAAAGAACGGGACAGACCAAGAGACCCAGTACTTC. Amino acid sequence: CASRKNGTDQETQYF.

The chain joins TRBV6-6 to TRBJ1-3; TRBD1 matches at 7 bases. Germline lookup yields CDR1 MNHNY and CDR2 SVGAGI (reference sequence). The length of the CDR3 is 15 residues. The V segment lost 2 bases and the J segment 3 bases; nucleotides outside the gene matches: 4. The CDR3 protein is CASSYPGTDGNTIYF. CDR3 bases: TGTGCCAGCAGTTACCCTGGGACAGATGGAAACACCATATATTTT.